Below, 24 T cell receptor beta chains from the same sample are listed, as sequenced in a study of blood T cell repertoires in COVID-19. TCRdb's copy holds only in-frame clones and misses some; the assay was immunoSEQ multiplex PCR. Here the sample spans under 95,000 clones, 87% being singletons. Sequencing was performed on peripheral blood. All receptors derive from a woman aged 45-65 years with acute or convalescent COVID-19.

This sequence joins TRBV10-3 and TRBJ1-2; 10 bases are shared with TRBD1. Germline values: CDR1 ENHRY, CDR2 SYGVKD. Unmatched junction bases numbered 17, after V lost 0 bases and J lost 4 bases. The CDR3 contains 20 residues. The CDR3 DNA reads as TGTGCCATCAGTGAGTCTCTCGGAGGGACAGGGGAAGATTTTAGCTATGGCTACACCTTC. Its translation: CAISESLGGTGEDFSYGYTF.

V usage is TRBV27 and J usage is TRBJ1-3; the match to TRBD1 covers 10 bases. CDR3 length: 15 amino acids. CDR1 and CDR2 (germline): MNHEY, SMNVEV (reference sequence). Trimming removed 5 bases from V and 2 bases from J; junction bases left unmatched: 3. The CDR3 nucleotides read TGTGCCAGCAGTAAGGACAGGGGGGCTGGAAACACCATATATTTT. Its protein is CASSKDRGAGNTIYF.

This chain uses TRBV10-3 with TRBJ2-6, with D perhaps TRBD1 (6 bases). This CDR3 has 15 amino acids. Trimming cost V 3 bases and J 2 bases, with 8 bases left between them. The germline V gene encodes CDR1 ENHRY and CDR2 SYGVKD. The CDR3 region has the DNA TGTGCCATCAGTGACCCAGGGGCTGGGGCCAACGTCCTGACTTTC. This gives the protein CAISDPGAGANVLTF.

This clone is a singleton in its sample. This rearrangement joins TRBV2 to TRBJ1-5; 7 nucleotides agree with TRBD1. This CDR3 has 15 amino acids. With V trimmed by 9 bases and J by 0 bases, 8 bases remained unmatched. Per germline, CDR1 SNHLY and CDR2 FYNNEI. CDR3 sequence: CARAGGPYSNQPQHF. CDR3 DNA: TGTGCCAGGGCAGGGGGACCTTATAGCAATCAGCCCCAGCATTTT.

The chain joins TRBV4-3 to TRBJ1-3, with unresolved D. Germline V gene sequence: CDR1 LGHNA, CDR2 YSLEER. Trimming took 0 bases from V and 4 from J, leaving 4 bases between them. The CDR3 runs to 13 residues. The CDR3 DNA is TGCGCCAGCAGCCAAGAGGGCGGAAACACCATATATTTT. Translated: CASSQEGGNTIYF.

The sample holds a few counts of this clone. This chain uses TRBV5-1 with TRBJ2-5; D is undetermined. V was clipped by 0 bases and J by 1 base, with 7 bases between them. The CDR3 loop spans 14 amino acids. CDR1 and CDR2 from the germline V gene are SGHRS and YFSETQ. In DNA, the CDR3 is TGCGCCAGCAGCTTGGTAATTAGCCAAGAGACCCAGTACTTC. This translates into CASSLVISQETQYF. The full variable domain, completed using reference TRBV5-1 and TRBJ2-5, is KAGVTQTPRYLIKTRGQQVTLSCSPISGHRSVSWYQQTPGQGLQFLFEYFSETQRNKGNFPGRFSGRQFSNSRSEMNVSTLELGDSALYLCASSLVISQETQYFGPGTRLLVL.

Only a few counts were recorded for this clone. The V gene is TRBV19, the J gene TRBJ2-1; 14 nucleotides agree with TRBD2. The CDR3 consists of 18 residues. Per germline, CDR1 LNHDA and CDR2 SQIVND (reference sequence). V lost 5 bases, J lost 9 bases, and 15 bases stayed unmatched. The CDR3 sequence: CASSVRSGLAGGPSEQFF. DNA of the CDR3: TGTGCCAGTAGTGTACGATCCGGACTAGCGGGAGGCCCCTCTGAGCAGTTCTTC.

The CDR3 coding sequence is TGCGCCAGCAGCCAAGGGGCAACAGAAGCTAACTATGGCTACACCTTC. Translating it yields CASSQGATEANYGYTF. The chain employs TRBV4-1 and TRBJ1-2; no clear D gene. From germline, CDR1 is MGHRA and CDR2 YSYEKL. With 1 base removed from V and 0 bases from J, the gap between germline ends came to 12 bases. The CDR3 extends over 16 amino acids.

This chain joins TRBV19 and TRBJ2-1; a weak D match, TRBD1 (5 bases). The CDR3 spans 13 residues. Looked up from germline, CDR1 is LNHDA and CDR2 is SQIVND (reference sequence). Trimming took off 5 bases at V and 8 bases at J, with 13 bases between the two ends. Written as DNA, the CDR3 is TGTGCCAGTAGTCCACAGGCGGACCATGAGCAGTTCTTC. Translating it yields CASSPQADHEQFF.

CDR3 nucleotide sequence: TGCGCCAGCAGCACGGACAGCCTGCTTATAGCTTTCTTT. Its translation: CASSTDSLLIAFF. This rearrangement joins TRBV5-1 to TRBJ1-1, with D maybe TRBD1 (6 bases). The germline V gene has CDR1 SGHRS and CDR2 YFSETQ. This CDR3 has 13 amino acids. V dropped 4 bases and J dropped 10 bases, with 17 bases sitting between them. The variable domain in full, completed from reference TRBV5-1 and TRBJ1-1, reads KAGVTQTPRYLIKTRGQQVTLSCSPISGHRSVSWYQQTPGQGLQFLFEYFSETQRNKGNFPGRFSGRQFSNSRSEMNVSTLELGDSALYLCASSTDSLLIAFFGQGTRLTVV.

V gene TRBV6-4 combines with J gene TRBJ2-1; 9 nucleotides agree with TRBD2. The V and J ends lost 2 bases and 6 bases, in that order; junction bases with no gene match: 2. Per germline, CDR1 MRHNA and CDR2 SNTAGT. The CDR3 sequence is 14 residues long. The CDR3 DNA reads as TGTGCCAGCAGTGACCTAGCGGGGCGCAATGAGCAGTTCTTC. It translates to CASSDLAGRNEQFF.

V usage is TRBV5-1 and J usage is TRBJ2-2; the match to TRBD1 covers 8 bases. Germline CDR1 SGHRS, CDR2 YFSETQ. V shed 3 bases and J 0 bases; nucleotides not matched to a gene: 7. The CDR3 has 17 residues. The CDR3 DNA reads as TGCGCCAGCAGCTCGGGACAGGACGTGGCGAACACCGGGGAGCTGTTTTTT. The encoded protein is CASSSGQDVANTGELFF.

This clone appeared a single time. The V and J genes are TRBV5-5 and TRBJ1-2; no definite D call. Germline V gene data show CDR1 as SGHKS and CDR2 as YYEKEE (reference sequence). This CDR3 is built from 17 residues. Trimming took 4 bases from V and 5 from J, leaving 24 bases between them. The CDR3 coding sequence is TGTGCCAGCAGCACCCTGCTGGGAGGCGTCGCGATTTATGGCTACACCTTC. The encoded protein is CASSTLLGGVAIYGYTF.

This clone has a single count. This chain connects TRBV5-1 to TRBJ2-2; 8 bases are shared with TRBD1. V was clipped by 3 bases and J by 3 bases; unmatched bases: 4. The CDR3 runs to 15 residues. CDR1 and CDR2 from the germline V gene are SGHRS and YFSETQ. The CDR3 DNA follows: TGCGCCAGCAGCTCCGGGACAGGTCACACCGGGGAGCTGTTTTTT. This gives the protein CASSSGTGHTGELFF.

CDR3 loop: CASSIQGNYGYTF. The CDR3 DNA reads TGTGCCAGTAGTATTCAGGGCAACTATGGCTACACCTTC. The chain couples TRBV19 to TRBJ1-2; a weak D match, TRBD1 (5 bases). Per germline, CDR1 LNHDA and CDR2 SQIVND (reference sequence). V lost 3 bases and J 2 bases, leaving 7 bases between the germline ends. The CDR3 contains 13 residues. Using reference TRBV19 and TRBJ1-2 for the parts outside the CDR3, the full variable domain is DGGITQSPKYLFRKEGQNVTLSCEQNLNHDAMYWYRQDPGQGLRLIYYSQIVNDFQKGDIAEGYSVSREKKESFPLTVTSAQKNPTAFYLCASSIQGNYGYTFGSGTRLTVV.

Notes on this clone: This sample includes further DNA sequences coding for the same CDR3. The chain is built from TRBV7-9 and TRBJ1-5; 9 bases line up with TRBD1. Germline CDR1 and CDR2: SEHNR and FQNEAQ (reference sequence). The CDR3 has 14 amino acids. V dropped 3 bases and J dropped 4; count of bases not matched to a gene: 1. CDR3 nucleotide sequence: TGTGCCAGCAGCTTGGGACAGGGTAATCAGCCCCAGCATTTT. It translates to CASSLGQGNQPQHF.

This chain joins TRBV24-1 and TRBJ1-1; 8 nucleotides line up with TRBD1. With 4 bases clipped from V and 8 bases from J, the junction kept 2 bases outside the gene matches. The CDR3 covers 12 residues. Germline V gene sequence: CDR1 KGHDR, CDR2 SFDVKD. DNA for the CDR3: TGTGCCACCAGTGACCGGACAGGGGAAGCTTTCTTT. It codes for CATSDRTGEAFF.

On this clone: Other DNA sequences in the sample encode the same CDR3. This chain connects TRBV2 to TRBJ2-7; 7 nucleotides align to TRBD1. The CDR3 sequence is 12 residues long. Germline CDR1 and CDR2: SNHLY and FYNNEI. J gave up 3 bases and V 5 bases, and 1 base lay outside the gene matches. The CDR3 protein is CASSRDSYEQYF. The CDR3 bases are TGTGCCAGCAGTCGGGACAGCTACGAGCAGTACTTC. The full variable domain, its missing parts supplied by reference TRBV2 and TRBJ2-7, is EPEVTQTPSHQVTQMGQEVILRCVPISNHLYFYWYRQILGQKVEFLVSFYNNEISEKSEIFDDQFSVERPDGSNFTLKIRSTKLEDSAMYFCASSRDSYEQYFGPGTRLTVT.

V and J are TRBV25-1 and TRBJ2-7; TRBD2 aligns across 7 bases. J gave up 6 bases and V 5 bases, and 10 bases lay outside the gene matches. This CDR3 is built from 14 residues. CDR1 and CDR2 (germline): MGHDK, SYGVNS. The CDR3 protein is CASSPDRASGEQYF. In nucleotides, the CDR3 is TGTGCCAGCAGTCCGGATCGGGCTAGCGGCGAGCAGTACTTC.

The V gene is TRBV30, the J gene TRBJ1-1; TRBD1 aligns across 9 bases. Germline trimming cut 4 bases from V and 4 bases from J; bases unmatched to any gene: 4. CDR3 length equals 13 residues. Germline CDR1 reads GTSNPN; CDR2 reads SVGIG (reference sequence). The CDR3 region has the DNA TGTGCCTGGATGGGACAGGGACGCACTGAAGCTTTCTTT. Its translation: CAWMGQGRTEAFF.

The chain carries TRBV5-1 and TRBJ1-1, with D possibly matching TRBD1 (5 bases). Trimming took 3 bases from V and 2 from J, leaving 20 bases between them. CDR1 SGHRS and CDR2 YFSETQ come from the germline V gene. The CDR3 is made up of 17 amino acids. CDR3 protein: CASSWGGRGATNTEAFF. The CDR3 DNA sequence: TGCGCCAGCAGCTGGGGAGGTAGAGGGGCTACCAACACTGAAGCTTTCTTT.

The CDR3 bases are TGTGCCAGCAGCCAAGGGGCAGAAGCAGATACGCAGTATTTT. Amino acids: CASSQGAEADTQYF. The V gene is TRBV3-1 (or the pseudogene TRBV3-2), the J gene TRBJ2-3; D remains unclear. V gave up 1 base and J gave up 4 bases, with 9 bases separating them. The CDR3 has 14 amino acids. CDR1 is LGHDT and CDR2 is YNNKEL in the germline V gene (reference sequence).

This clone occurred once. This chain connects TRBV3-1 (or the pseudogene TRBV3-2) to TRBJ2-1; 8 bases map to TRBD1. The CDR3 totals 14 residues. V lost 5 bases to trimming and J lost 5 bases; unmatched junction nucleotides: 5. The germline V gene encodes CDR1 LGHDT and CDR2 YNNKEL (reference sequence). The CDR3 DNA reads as TGTGCCAGCAGCTCCCGGGACAGGAACAATGAGCAGTTCTTC. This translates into CASSSRDRNNEQFF.

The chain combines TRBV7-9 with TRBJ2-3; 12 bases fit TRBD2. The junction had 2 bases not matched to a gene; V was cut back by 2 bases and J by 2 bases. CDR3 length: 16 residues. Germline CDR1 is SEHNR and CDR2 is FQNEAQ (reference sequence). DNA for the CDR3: TGTGCCAGCAGCTTAAGACTAGCGGGGGACACAGATACGCAGTATTTT. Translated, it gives CASSLRLAGDTDTQYF.